What follows are 27 T cell receptor beta chains derived from one specimen sequenced in a study of T cell changes during pregnancy in multiple sclerosis. Assay used: immunoSEQ multiplex PCR; TCRdb lists only in-frame clones, some missing. Of around 31,000 clones in the sample, 88% were seen once. Sample: CD4+ T cells from peripheral blood mononuclear cells, taken in the first trimester of pregnancy. Receptors were obtained from a female donor in good health, enrolled as a control in a pregnancy study.

The J gene is TRBJ1-1, the V gene TRBV5-1; 8 bases are a match to TRBD1. Germline trimming cut 6 bases from V and 4 bases from J; bases unmatched to any gene: 5. This CDR3 has 13 amino acids. Per the germline V gene, CDR1 is SGHRS and CDR2 is YFSETQ. CDR3 in amino acids: CASIRGPGTEAFF. In nucleotides, the CDR3 is TGCGCCAGCATCAGGGGGCCCGGCACTGAAGCTTTCTTT. The entire variable domain, with the rest obtained from reference TRBV5-1 and TRBJ1-1, is as follows: KAGVTQTPRYLIKTRGQQVTLSCSPISGHRSVSWYQQTPGQGLQFLFEYFSETQRNKGNFPGRFSGRQFSNSRSEMNVSTLELGDSALYLCASIRGPGTEAFFGQGTRLTVV.

This chain links TRBV28 with TRBJ1-5, with 8 nucleotides matching TRBD1. Germline V gene lookup returns CDR1 MDHEN and CDR2 SYDVKM. CDR3 length: 16 amino acids. Trimming removed 4 bases from V and 4 bases from J; junction bases left unmatched: 9. CDR3 nucleotide sequence: TGTGCCAGCAGTTCAAGACAGGGGAAGGCTAATCAGCCCCAGCATTTT. Encoded protein: CASSSRQGKANQPQHF.

The chain carries TRBV4-3 and TRBJ2-2; D unresolved. Germline V gene lookup returns CDR1 LGHNA and CDR2 YSLEER. Trimming took off 0 bases at V and 6 bases at J, with 5 bases between the two ends. The length of the CDR3 is 13 residues. The CDR3 DNA follows: TGCGCCAGCAGCCAAGATAACTCCGGGGAGCTGTTTTTT. Translated: CASSQDNSGELFF.

The chain joins TRBV7-2 to TRBJ1-3, with D possibly TRBD1 on 5 matching bases. Germline V gives CDR1 SGHTA, CDR2 FQGNSA. The CDR3 covers 14 residues. V lost 11 bases, J lost 2 bases, and 16 bases lay in between. CDR3 DNA sequence: TGTGCCTCCGGGCGGGGCGACCCTGGAAACACCATATATTTT. Translation: CASGRGDPGNTIYF.

This chain joins TRBV27 and TRBJ1-4; the D is unclear. From germline, CDR1 is MNHEY and CDR2 SMNVEV (reference sequence). The CDR3 has 15 residues. The ends were cut back, 5 bases at V and 0 bases at J, with 10 bases in the middle. The CDR3 sequence: CASSQVAATNEKLFF. In nucleotides, the CDR3 is TGTGCCAGCAGTCAGGTCGCTGCAACTAATGAAAAACTGTTTTTT.

J is TRBJ2-5 and V is TRBV7-2; 10 bases match TRBD1. With V trimmed by 2 bases and J by 5 bases, 5 bases remained unmatched. From germline, CDR1 is SGHTA and CDR2 FQGNSA. This CDR3 has 15 amino acids. For the CDR3, the DNA is TGTGCCAGCAGCTTACAGACAGGGGGCCTCGAGACCCAGTACTTC. This sequence encodes CASSLQTGGLETQYF.

V usage is TRBV7-9 and J usage is TRBJ2-2; maybe TRBD2 (5 bases). Trimming stripped 5 bases from V and 1 base from J, with 14 bases between. CDR3 size: 16 residues. Germline V gene lookup returns CDR1 SEHNR and CDR2 FQNEAQ (reference sequence). CDR3 loop: CASSPRTRMNTGELFF. For the CDR3, the DNA is TGTGCCAGCAGCCCTCGGACTCGGATGAACACCGGGGAGCTGTTTTTT. Variable domain in full (rest from reference TRBV7-9 and TRBJ2-2): DTGVSQNPRHKITKRGQNVTFRCDPISEHNRLYWYRQTLGQGPEFLTYFQNEAQLEKSRLLSDRFSAERPKGSFSTLEIQRTEQGDSAMYLCASSPRTRMNTGELFFGEGSRLTVL.

The chain links TRBV30 to TRBJ2-1; 8 bases match TRBD2. CDR3 length: 14 residues. Germline CDR1 is GTSNPN and CDR2 is SVGIG (reference sequence). V lost 2 bases, J lost 7 bases, and 7 bases stayed unmatched. The CDR3 DNA sequence: TGTGCCTGGAGTTTGCGCGGGGGGTTTAATGAGCAGTTCTTC. Its protein product is CAWSLRGGFNEQFF.

V usage is TRBV7-9 and J usage is TRBJ2-7, with TRBD1 matching over 9 bases. Looked up from germline, CDR1 is SEHNR and CDR2 is FQNEAQ (reference sequence). V shed 4 bases, J shed 5 bases, and the junction held 18 bases outside the gene matches. This CDR3 comprises 18 residues. CDR3 sequence (DNA): TGTGCCAGCAGCTCCTCCGGGACAGGGCGAGTGGGAGGCCACGAGCAGTACTTC. Its protein product is CASSSSGTGRVGGHEQYF.

The genes are TRBV19 and TRBJ1-5; no definite D call. Germline V gene data show CDR1 as LNHDA and CDR2 as SQIVND (reference sequence). Deletions cut 1 base from V and 5 bases from J, with 12 bases between. The CDR3 spans 15 residues. The CDR3 protein is CASSIALGGHQPQHF. The CDR3 DNA sequence: TGTGCCAGTAGTATAGCCCTCGGAGGGCATCAGCCCCAGCATTTT.

This chain connects TRBV5-1 to TRBJ2-7; 7 nucleotides align to TRBD2. With 7 bases clipped from V and 4 bases from J, the junction kept 14 bases outside the gene matches. There are 15 residues in the CDR3. The V gene's germline CDR1 is SGHRS and CDR2 YFSETQ. The CDR3 loop reads CASGRTAGREYEQYF. CDR3 coding DNA: TGCGCCAGCGGACGGACCGCGGGGCGGGAGTACGAGCAGTACTTC.

This chain connects TRBV30 to TRBJ2-5; D might be TRBD1 (6 bases). CDR3 length: 14 residues. The germline V gene has CDR1 GTSNPN and CDR2 SVGIG (reference sequence). V lost 5 bases, J lost 4 bases, and 17 bases lay in between. Written as DNA, the CDR3 is TGTGCCTGGGCGCCGGACAGTCCCGGAGAGACCCAGTACTTC. It specifies CAWAPDSPGETQYF. Complete variable domain (other parts from reference TRBV30 and TRBJ2-5): SQTIHQWPATLVQPVGSPLSLECTVEGTSNPNLYWYRQAAGRGLQLLFYSVGIGQISSEVPQNLSASRPQDRQFILSSKKLLLSDSGFYLCAWAPDSPGETQYFGPGTRLLVL.

The V call is TRBV5-6, the J call TRBJ1-2; tentatively, D is TRBD1 (5 bases). Germline CDR1 is SGHDT and CDR2 is YYEEEE. V lost 3 bases and J 4 bases, leaving 22 bases between the germline ends. The CDR3 extends over 17 amino acids. CDR3 bases: TGTGCCAGCAGCTATCGGACGGGGACCTTCGGGGGCTATGGCTACACCTTC. Translated: CASSYRTGTFGGYGYTF.

The chain has TRBV30 and TRBJ2-2; 8 bases are shared with TRBD2. This CDR3 contains 16 residues. Germline CDR1 reads GTSNPN; CDR2 reads SVGIG (reference sequence). The trim removed 4 bases at V and 1 base at J, leaving 8 bases unmatched. CDR3 in amino acids: CAWNGGGGMNTGELFF. CDR3 nucleotide sequence: TGTGCCTGGAATGGTGGCGGGGGGATGAACACCGGGGAGCTGTTTTTT.

This rearrangement joins TRBV15 to TRBJ2-2, with D tentatively TRBD1 (6 bases). This CDR3 is built from 14 residues. Trimming cost V 8 bases and J 6 bases, with 16 bases left between them. Germline assignment: CDR1 LNHNV and CDR2 YYDKDF (reference sequence). CDR3 DNA sequence: TGTGCCACCGGGGGCAGTCGAACAGCCGGGGAGCTGTTTTTT. As protein: CATGGSRTAGELFF.

This chain links TRBV6-5 with TRBJ1-2, with D perhaps TRBD1 (6 bases). There are 15 residues in the CDR3. V lost 0 bases and J 4 bases, leaving 12 bases between the germline ends. Germline-derived CDR1 and CDR2 are MNHEY and SVGAGI. The CDR3 spells CASSYSRTEGYGYTF. The CDR3 DNA reads TGTGCCAGCAGTTACTCCCGGACAGAGGGCTATGGCTACACCTTC.

The chain combines TRBV19 with TRBJ2-2, with 7 nucleotides matching TRBD2. Trimming at V came to 3 bases and at J to 4 bases, leaving 5 bases not matched to a gene. Germline assignment: CDR1 LNHDA and CDR2 SQIVND (reference sequence). The CDR3 consists of 15 residues. The CDR3: CASSIQRGTTGELFF. The CDR3 DNA reads TGTGCCAGTAGTATCCAGCGGGGTACCACCGGGGAGCTGTTTTTT.

CDR3 nucleotides: TGTGCCAGCAGCTTGACTAGCGGGGGGGGTCAGGGAGAGCAGTTCTTC. Amino acids: CASSLTSGGGQGEQFF. The J gene is TRBJ2-1, the V gene TRBV7-2, with 14 bases matching TRBD2. The CDR3 is 16 amino acids. Germline-derived CDR1 and CDR2 are SGHTA and FQGNSA. V shed 3 bases, J shed 10 bases, and the junction held 8 bases outside the gene matches.

The rearrangement joins TRBV18 to TRBJ1-2; 11 bases are a match to TRBD1. Germline lookup yields CDR1 KGHSH and CDR2 LQKENI. The J segment lost 8 bases and the V segment lost 2 bases, leaving 4 bases of the junction unmatched. The CDR3 is made up of 14 amino acids. CDR3 bases: TGTGCCAGCTCACCAGGACAGGGGGCGAGCGGCTACACCTTC. Amino acids: CASSPGQGASGYTF.

The gene calls are TRBV7-7 and TRBJ2-3; perhaps TRBD2 as D (7 bases). The ends were cut back, 4 bases at V and 7 bases at J, with 12 bases in the middle. CDR3 size: 13 residues. CDR1 and CDR2 (germline): SSHAT, FNYEAQ (reference sequence). CDR3 in DNA: TGTGCCAGCAGCTCAACGGGGGGCAATACGCAGTATTTT. Translation: CASSSTGGNTQYF.

The chain recombines TRBV5-1 with TRBJ1-1; possible D gene TRBD1, 6 bases. The V end was cut by 1 base, the J end by 1 base, with 14 bases between. This CDR3 spans 16 amino acids. Germline V gives CDR1 SGHRS, CDR2 YFSETQ. The CDR3 nucleotides are TGCGCCAGCAGCTTGCCCCCAGGGGCGAGGAACACTGAAGCTTTCTTT. It translates to CASSLPPGARNTEAFF.

The chain couples TRBV2 to TRBJ1-1, with TRBD1 as a possible D gene (6 bases). V was pared by 7 bases and J by 0 bases, with 12 bases between. Germline loops: CDR1 SNHLY, CDR2 FYNNEI. The CDR3 length is 14 residues. CDR3 region: CASTRGQLNTEAFF. CDR3 DNA sequence: TGTGCCAGCACCCGAGGACAGTTGAACACTGAAGCTTTCTTT.

V is TRBV7-9 and J is TRBJ1-1; D may be TRBD1 (6 bases). This CDR3 contains 17 residues. Germline loops: CDR1 SEHNR, CDR2 FQNEAQ (reference sequence). V dropped 5 bases and J dropped 1 base, with 20 bases sitting between them. CDR3 residues: CASSARPLLQGNTEAFF. The DNA of the CDR3 is TGTGCCAGCAGCGCCAGACCCTTACTACAGGGGAACACTGAAGCTTTCTTT. Looking up the rest from reference TRBV7-9 and TRBJ1-1 gives the full variable domain: DTGVSQNPRHKITKRGQNVTFRCDPISEHNRLYWYRQTLGQGPEFLTYFQNEAQLEKSRLLSDRFSAERPKGSFSTLEIQRTEQGDSAMYLCASSARPLLQGNTEAFFGQGTRLTVV.

The V call is TRBV7-2, the J call TRBJ2-1; 12 bases line up with TRBD2. CDR3 length equals 18 residues. V dropped 3 bases and J dropped 7; count of bases not matched to a gene: 13. Germline values: CDR1 SGHTA, CDR2 FQGNSA. In DNA, the CDR3 is TGTGCCAGCAGCTTTGGGACTAGCGGGCGACGGGTGGGTAATGAGCAGTTCTTC. It codes for CASSFGTSGRRVGNEQFF.

This chain joins TRBV6-6 and TRBJ1-5; TRBD1 matches at 8 bases. The CDR3 consists of 15 residues. The germline CDR1 and CDR2 sequences are MNHNY and SVGAGI (reference sequence). V shed 0 bases and J 9 bases; nucleotides not matched to a gene: 7. This chain's CDR3 is CASSYSQGGGAPQHF. The CDR3 DNA follows: TGTGCCAGCAGTTACTCACAGGGGGGGGGAGCGCCCCAGCATTTT.

The chain employs TRBV9 and TRBJ1-1; D ambiguous. The CDR3 has 13 residues. Germline CDR1 SGDLS, CDR2 YYNGEE. Deletions cut 4 bases from V and 4 bases from J, with 11 bases between. This chain's CDR3 is CASSSGGFTEAFF. The CDR3 bases are TGTGCCAGCAGCAGTGGAGGGTTCACTGAAGCTTTCTTT.

The chain has TRBV4-3 and TRBJ2-2, with a weak D call TRBD1 (6 bases). The CDR3 spans 14 residues. The germline V gene has CDR1 LGHNA and CDR2 YSLEER. V lost 1 base, J lost 6 bases, and 9 bases lay in between. The CDR3 DNA follows: TGCGCCAGCAGCCAAGGGTCAGGGGCCGGGGAGCTGTTTTTT. The encoded protein is CASSQGSGAGELFF.